The entry that follows covers one T cell receptor beta chain sequence. Antigen specificity is unknown. The data stem from a study of Ad26.COV2.S vaccination and SARS-CoV-2 variants. Study-wide results and caveats: Comparability of non-spike TCR breadth was observed across vaccine and placebo recipients. Researchers cautioned that TCR breadth and depth analyses may have underestimated total T cell responses.

Treatment of the sample: some 19 received Ad26.COV2.S at low or high dose, single or two shots; a few received placebo; per-sample allocation not given. Sampling occurred on day 63 after the first vaccine or placebo injection. The length of the CDR3 is 15 residues. The ends lost 3 bases at V and 7 bases at J; junction bases unmatched: 3. CDR1 and CDR2 from the germline V gene are SGHTA and FQGNSA. Some clones are missing from TCRdb's copy, which holds only in-frame ones; the method was immunoSEQ multiplex PCR. The sample has about 480,000 clones, around 88% seen once. This specimen was peripheral blood, taken in a trial of Ad26.COV2.S vaccine versus placebo. The clonotype comes from a person aged 18-60 years who received the Ad26.COV2.S COVID-19 vaccine or a placebo. The rearrangement links TRBV7-2 to TRBJ2-1, with 13 bases identical to TRBD2. Here the CDR3 reads CASSFRTSGSNEQFF. The CDR3 DNA reads as TGTGCCAGCAGCTTTCGGACTAGCGGGAGTAATGAGCAGTTCTTC.